The subject of this entry is one T cell receptor (beta chain). There are many counts of this clonotype. Its antigen has not been determined. No base-level quality is on record; no much larger clone is a single base apart. The donors were 40 or so Caucasian individuals from Russia, aged roughly 6 to 100 years, who were systemically healthy. Each donor gave roughly 11 milliliters of peripheral blood, drawn into EDTA-treated Vacutainer tubes. PBMCs were isolated by Ficoll-Paque density-gradient centrifugation, with at least 7 million obtained per sample. Trizol reagent was used to extract total RNA from the PBMCs, yielding at least 5.5 micrograms per sample. For every donor, an aliquot of PBMCs went through flow cytometry to measure the percentages of naive CD45RAhigh/CD27high T cells. The data were taken from a study of blood T cells in healthy people across ages (dated by TCRdb to 2013 to 2016). In the study overall: In model experiments, template switching captured roughly one uniquely barcoded TCR beta cDNA molecule for every two T cells. Using the same blood draw, the study looked at two additional independent replicas of 1 million unique cDNA reads for two donors, one aged 18 to 30 and the other aged 80 or older. To avoid experimental bias, donors of different ages were randomly spread across the sequencing lanes. To track age-related changes in TCR beta repertoire diversity, the study relied on deep sequencing normalized with unique cDNA molecular identifiers. Four age groups were formed from the donors: young (average approximately 15 years), middle-aged (around 39), aged (over 55) and long-lived (roughly 88). Overall results and qualifications from the work: Because donor CMV infection status was unknown, age-related changes in expanded clonotypes were potentially confounded. Estimates of total diversity from one million sequenced T cells were regarded as lower bounds and underestimates. There was a strong correlation between observed TCR beta diversity and the percentage of naive T cells measured by flow cytometry. As age increased, observed TCR beta diversity per million T cells dropped in a roughly linear way, and a significant reduction was already evident by age 40. Compared with the aged group, the long-lived group had more naive CD4+ T cells, fewer expanded clones and increased TCR diversity, a pattern suggesting age selection. Bulk unsorted PBMC profiling prevented conclusive comparison of naive and antigen-experienced compartments.

The library relied on 5' RACE. The sequencer listed for this sample is Illumina HiSeq 2500. A second PCR of 7 to 11 cycles was performed with a sample-barcoded 5' primer and a J-beta primer mix. Each TCR beta cDNA molecule received a unique molecular identifier from a template-switch 5' adaptor carrying 12 random nucleotides. Each sample yielded at least 3 million CDR3-containing paired-end reads. First-strand cDNA synthesis was performed from all RNA using the Mint cDNA synthesis kit, with priming by a TRBC-specific oligonucleotide. Following uracil-DNA glycosylase treatment, a first 18-cycle PCR with universal primers M1SS and BC2_uni_R was performed on all cDNA. In the paper's pipeline: For normalization, 1 million high-quality reads were randomly selected from each sample, with every read carrying a distinct molecular identifier. Instead of being binned into consensus sequences, reads that shared molecular identifiers were thrown out. MiTCR, with a Q25 quality threshold and the strictest error-elimination algorithm, was used for CDR3 identification, clonotype clustering and error correction. A nonparametric unseen species model with Euler transformation was used to estimate a lower bound on total TCR beta diversity. Using fastp trimming at Q25 and MiXCR clonotype assembly, TCRdb reanalyzed the public sequencing data and kept in-frame beta chains. Under each unique CDR3 protein, matching rows form one entry showing the most common genes and DNA. These V and J calls derive from TCRdb rather than the authors' analysis. This sample comprises approximately 810,000 distinct CDR3 sequences, under 35% of them detected only once. The ten largest clones capture roughly a sixth of the sample.

Germline trimming amounts to 3 bases on V and 13 bases on J, with 6 as the count of junction bases outside the gene matches. The germline V gene supplies CDR1 KGHSH and CDR2 LQKENI. Measured from the cysteine to the phenylalanine, the CDR3 is 13 residues long. The sequence is cut down to CDR3 DNA, 39 bases in frame from base 1. The rearrangement joined TRBV18 to TRBJ2-1, with 10 central nucleotides matching TRBD2. The receptor comes from an elderly woman in good health. Sequencing was done on a sample of blood. The CDR3 region has the sequence CASSPELAGYQFF. The DNA is as follows: TGTGCCAGCTCACCGGAACTAGCGGGGTATCAGTTCTTC.